A selection of T cell receptor beta chains follows, all from one sample in a study of yellow fever vaccine responses in identical twins. From the RT-PCR reads, TCRdb called clonotypes with MiXCR, one entry per CDR3 protein. The sample includes under 20,000 distinct CDR3 sequences, about 65% of them seen just once. Here the sequenced sample was T cells from blood (PBMCs), unsorted or a sorted subset (not recorded which), taken before or after yellow fever vaccination (not recorded which). The receptors come from a woman in her late teens or twenties who received the yellow fever vaccine. CDR3s include the opening cysteine and the closing phenylalanine or tryptophan. A D gene is named only where the DNA matches it firmly. Not every row has a clone size; where given, it reads once, few, many or a size class.

TRBJ2-1 | - | - | TRBV29-1 | TGCAGCGCCTCCAAGGGTTCCCCAGACAATGAGCAGTTCTTC | CSASKGSPDNEQFF
TRBJ2-1 | few | TRBD1 | TRBV29-1 | TGCAGCGTTGAACTCTTAACAGGGGGCAATGAGCAGTTCTTC | CSVELLTGGNEQFF
TRBJ2-5 | - | TRBD2 | TRBV12-3/TRBV12-4 | TGTGCCAGCAGTCCACTAGCGCCTCAGGAGACCCAGTACTTC | CASSPLAPQETQYF
TRBJ1-2 | - | - | TRBV10-3 | TGTGCCATCAGTGGATCGGGGCAGGGGAATGGCTACACCTTC | CAISGSGQGNGYTF
TRBJ2-1 | - | TRBD2 | TRBV9 | TGTGCCAGCAGCGTGGGACTAGCCACCTACAATGAGCAGTTCTTC | CASSVGLATYNEQFF
TRBJ2-7 | - | - | TRBV11-1 | TGTGCCAGCAGCCTGGCGGTCGCGGGAATCTACGAGCAGTACTTC | CASSLAVAGIYEQYF
TRBJ1-2 | - | - | TRBV5-5 | TGTGCCAGCAGCTTGGGAGAGGCCTCCTATGGCTACACCTTC | CASSLGEASYGYTF
TRBJ2-5 | - | - | TRBV13 | TGTGCCAGCAGGCGCGGAACTTACGAGACCCAGTACTTC | CASRRGTYETQYF
TRBJ2-2 | - | - | TRBV12-3/TRBV12-4 | TGTGCCAGCAGTCCGAGCTTCTGGGAGCTGTTTTTT | CASSPSFWELFF
TRBJ1-2 | - | TRBD1 | TRBV5-1 | TGCGCCAGCAGTGAGACAGGGGAGGACTATGGCTACACCTTC | CASSETGEDYGYTF
TRBJ2-1 | - | - | TRBV24-1 | TGTGCCACCAGTGATTCCCTCGATGAGCAGTTCTTC | CATSDSLDEQFF
TRBJ1-5 | - | TRBD1 | TRBV6-1 | TGTGCCAGCAGTGAAGCTCCGGGACAGGGGTCTCAGCCCCAGCATTTT | CASSEAPGQGSQPQHF
TRBJ2-5 | - | - | TRBV27 | TGTGCCAGCGGCCCGCGAGTCAGCCCCCAAGAGACCCAGTACTTC | CASGPRVSPQETQYF
TRBJ1-1 | - | - | TRBV6-5 | TGTGCCAGCAGTTACTATTGGAACACTGAAGCTTTCTTT | CASSYYWNTEAFF
TRBJ2-1 | few | - | TRBV2 | TGTGCCAGCAGTGTAGACGCCCTCAATGAGCAGTTCTTC | CASSVDALNEQFF
TRBJ2-3 | few | TRBD2 | TRBV29-1 | TGCAGCGTTGAAGATGGGGACTACTACACAGATACGCAGTATTTT | CSVEDGDYYTDTQYF
TRBJ1-2 | once | - | TRBV4-2 | TGTGCCAGTTCCACAGAAGCCTCTAACTATGGCTACACCTTC | CASSTEASNYGYTF
TRBJ1-6 | - | - | TRBV29-1 | TGCAGCGCATCGACATCCCTCGGGTCACCCCTCCACTTT | CSASTSLGSPLHF
TRBJ2-5 | - | - | TRBV6-2/TRBV6-3 | TGTGCCAGCAGTTCGTACAGGGACTTGGGAGAGACCCAGTACTTC | CASSSYRDLGETQYF
TRBJ2-2 | - | TRBD2 | TRBV2 | TGTGCCAGCAGTGAAAATCTAGCGGGACCTACGGGCACCGGGGAGCTGTTTTTT | CASSENLAGPTGTGELFF
TRBJ2-7 | - | - | TRBV2 | TGTGCCAGCAGTGCTGACTACGAGCAGTACTTC | CASSADYEQYF
TRBJ2-3 | - | TRBD2 | TRBV7-8 | TGTGCCAGCATTCCGGATCGCGGGGGAATAGATACGCAGTATTTT | CASIPDRGGIDTQYF
TRBJ2-1 | - | - | TRBV27 | TGTGCCAGCAGTTCACGCCTTACGGTGAGGGGGTACAATGAGCAGTTCTTC | CASSSRLTVRGYNEQFF
TRBJ2-1 | - | - | TRBV12-3/TRBV12-4 | TGTGCCAGCAGCTCCGAATCCTACAATGAGCAGTTCTTC | CASSSESYNEQFF
TRBJ2-7 | - | TRBD2 | TRBV13 | TGTGCCAGCAGTAGAGCGGGGTCAGGTTACTACGAGCAGTACTTC | CASSRAGSGYYEQYF
TRBJ2-1 | once | - | TRBV29-1 | TGCAGCGTTGACAGGGTAGCGTGGAATGAGCAGTTCTTC | CSVDRVAWNEQFF
TRBJ1-5 | - | - | TRBV4-1 | TGCGCCAGCAGCGATCGTTGGGGTGGCAATCAGCCCCAGCATTTT | CASSDRWGGNQPQHF
TRBJ1-1 | - | TRBD1 | TRBV18 | TGTGCCAGCTCACCTCCGGGACAGGGGGCCGCTGAAGCTTTCTTT | CASSPPGQGAAEAFF
TRBJ2-3 | few | TRBD2 | TRBV4-2 | TGTGCCAGCAGCCAAGATCGGCCAGCGGGAGGGCCTATAGATACGCAGTATTTT | CASSQDRPAGGPIDTQYF